This is a list of T cell receptor beta chains from one sample in a study of T-cell reconstitution after alpha-beta-depleted transplantation in children. TCRdb ran MiXCR on the PCR reads and lists one entry per CDR3 protein. The data show over 150,000 distinct CDR3 sequences, roughly 14% seen once. The source was PBMCs from the stem cell graft donor, collected from the stem cell graft. These receptors all come from a human donor who donated a stem cell graft to a child with acute lymphoblastic leukemia. Each CDR3 is given without its conserved first and last residue.

TRBV5-1,ASSAGTEETQY
TRBV12-3/TRBV12-4,ASKGSENTIY
TRBV12-3/TRBV12-4,ASRPGGINQPQH
TRBV20-1,SAGALQETQY
TRBV3-1,ASSQPGGGWGAEAF
TRBV5-1,ASSLRSGSSDTQY
TRBV7-8,ASSTRQGRTDTQY
TRBV12-3/TRBV12-4,ASSLREGRGGNEQF
TRBV6-5,ASDTTSWSSYNEQF
TRBV30,AWSVKAKGNIQY
TRBV20-1,SAGQGANEKLF
TRBV7-8,ASRGQGREQY
TRBV6-1,ATQYPGQDLAGANVLT
TRBV28,ASSTYGSSGNTIY
TRBV27,ASSVRDSQETQY
TRBV12-3/TRBV12-4,ASTPQVGLAFNEQF
TRBV12-3/TRBV12-4,ASSFPLSSGSGEQF
TRBV11-1,ASSLAGSGESRYGGYT
TRBV7-2,ASSLEGLAEQF
TRBV5-6,ASSALLAGVVTDTQY
TRBV6-2/TRBV6-3,ASSKLVNEQF
TRBV11-3,ASSFRASGSLYNEQF
TRBV12-3/TRBV12-4,ASSLRSLAEGNEQF
TRBV20-1,SAPRRRWETQY
TRBV7-9,ASSYSRWGVHEQY
TRBV6-1,ASSTGTGNSPLH
TRBV11-3,ASSYGGSTDTQY
TRBV12-3/TRBV12-4,ASSSGSSGNEQF
TRBV29-1,SGRTGEDGYT
TRBV7-9,ASSLPGAVTGELF
TRBV5-1,ASSLQTSLNEQF
TRBV6-6,ASKEYNQPQH
TRBV5-1,ASSLGPLNNYGYT
TRBV10-3,AIRASGRKDTQY
TRBV20-1,SASDPRAQPQH
TRBV5-1,ASSLGAYTEAF